The subject of this entry is one T cell receptor beta chain. The sample originates from a study of cytomegalovirus exposure and HLA in healthy donors. Germline lookup yields CDR1 MNHEY and CDR2 SVGAGI. This CDR3 is 15 amino acids long. After removal of 6 bases from V and 7 bases from J, the junction contained 9 bases not matched to a gene. In the PCR, 60 Vbeta and 13 Jbeta primers were used. Profiled with immunoSEQ multiplex PCR; TCRdb holds only in-frame clones, not every one. Of 150,000 to 200,000 clones in the sample, about 80% were seen once. The chain employs TRBV6-5 and TRBJ1-6, with 7 bases that match TRBD1. Sequenced sample: PBMCs. The TCR originated in a woman in her twenties or thirties in good health and CMV-seronegative. The CDR3 spells CASSPTGTVNSPLHF. In DNA, the CDR3 is TGTGCCAGCAGCCCGACTGGGACAGTAAATTCACCCCTCCACTTT.